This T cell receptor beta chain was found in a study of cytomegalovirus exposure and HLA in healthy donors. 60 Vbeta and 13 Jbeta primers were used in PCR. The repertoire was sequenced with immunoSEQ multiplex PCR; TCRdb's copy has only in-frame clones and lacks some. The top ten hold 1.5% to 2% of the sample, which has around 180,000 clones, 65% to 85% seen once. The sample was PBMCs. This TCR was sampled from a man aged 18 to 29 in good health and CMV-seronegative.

The CDR3 is CASSEPRGIGYEQYF. The CDR3 nucleotides read TGTGCCAGCAGTGAACCGCGGGGTATCGGCTACGAGCAGTACTTC. This chain connects TRBV2 to TRBJ2-7, with a tentative D call TRBD2 (6 bases). The germline V gene has CDR1 SNHLY and CDR2 FYNNEI. The CDR3 covers 15 residues. Trimming stripped 2 bases from V and 3 bases from J, with 14 bases between. The full variable domain, its missing parts supplied by reference TRBV2 and TRBJ2-7, is EPEVTQTPSHQVTQMGQEVILRCVPISNHLYFYWYRQILGQKVEFLVSFYNNEISEKSEIFDDQFSVERPDGSNFTLKIRSTKLEDSAMYFCASSEPRGIGYEQYFGPGTRLTVT.